The rows below give T cell receptor beta chains drawn from one sample of a study of shared clonotypes between healthy human individuals. Only in-frame clones appear in the TCRdb table, and some are missing; sequencing was by immunoSEQ multiplex PCR. The sample contains about 2 million clones, about 94% of which appear only once. Source material: naive CD8+ T cells sorted from blood. All receptors derive from a man aged 18 to 30 in good health. Both conserved end residues are part of each CDR3. Fields, in order: D gene, V gene, J gene, clone size, CDR3 length, CDR3 protein, CDR3 DNA. A D gene is named only where the DNA matches it firmly. Clone size is not always given. Where it is, it says once, few, many or a class for expanded clones.

D gene: -; V gene: TRBV19; J gene: TRBJ1-1; clone size: -; CDR3 length: 12; CDR3 protein: CASRAGQTEAFF; CDR3 DNA: TGTGCCAGTAGGGCGGGGCAAACTGAAGCTTTCTTT
D gene: TRBD2; V gene: TRBV9; J gene: TRBJ2-7; clone size: -; CDR3 length: 13; CDR3 protein: CASSVGEGNEQYF; CDR3 DNA: TGTGCCAGCAGCGTAGGGGAGGGGAACGAGCAGTACTTC
D gene: -; V gene: TRBV4-3; J gene: TRBJ1-5; clone size: once; CDR3 length: 15; CDR3 protein: CASSQSLNSNQPQHF; CDR3 DNA: TGCGCCAGCAGCCAATCCCTGAATAGCAATCAGCCCCAGCATTTT
D gene: -; V gene: TRBV4-3; J gene: TRBJ2-7; clone size: -; CDR3 length: 14; CDR3 protein: CASSQGTGLYEQYF; CDR3 DNA: TGCGCCAGCAGCCAAGGTACAGGACTCTACGAGCAGTACTTC
D gene: -; V gene: TRBV7-9; J gene: TRBJ2-5; clone size: -; CDR3 length: 15; CDR3 protein: CASSSYDSPQETQYF; CDR3 DNA: TGTGCCAGCAGCTCTTATGACTCCCCCCAAGAGACCCAGTACTTC
D gene: -; V gene: TRBV14; J gene: TRBJ2-7; clone size: once; CDR3 length: 10; CDR3 protein: CASSHYEQYF; CDR3 DNA: TGTGCCAGCAGCCACTACGAGCAGTACTTC
D gene: -; V gene: TRBV2; J gene: TRBJ2-3; clone size: -; CDR3 length: 20; CDR3 protein: CASSGRGITPRDYLTDTQYF; CDR3 DNA: TGTGCCAGCAGTGGCAGGGGAATCACACCCCGGGATTATCTCACAGATACGCAGTATTTT
D gene: TRBD1; V gene: TRBV27; J gene: TRBJ2-7; clone size: -; CDR3 length: 15; CDR3 protein: CASSLSGQALYEQYF; CDR3 DNA: TGTGCCAGCAGTTTATCTGGACAGGCGCTCTACGAGCAGTACTTC
D gene: -; V gene: TRBV28; J gene: TRBJ2-5; clone size: -; CDR3 length: 14; CDR3 protein: CASSLSRFQETQYF; CDR3 DNA: TGTGCCAGCAGTTTATCGAGGTTCCAAGAGACCCAGTACTTC
D gene: -; V gene: TRBV7-2; J gene: TRBJ2-3; clone size: -; CDR3 length: 14; CDR3 protein: CASSLPNLEDTQYF; CDR3 DNA: TGTGCCAGCAGCTTACCAAACTTAGAAGATACGCAGTATTTT
D gene: -; V gene: TRBV4-1; J gene: TRBJ2-3; clone size: -; CDR3 length: 13; CDR3 protein: CASRQGIHDTQYF; CDR3 DNA: TGCGCCAGCCGCCAGGGCATCCACGATACGCAGTATTTT
D gene: TRBD1; V gene: TRBV19; J gene: TRBJ1-6; clone size: -; CDR3 length: 15; CDR3 protein: CASSIQGVSGGPLHF; CDR3 DNA: TGTGCCAGTAGTATCCAGGGGGTTTCGGGAGGACCCCTCCACTTT
D gene: -; V gene: TRBV2; J gene: TRBJ2-1; clone size: -; CDR3 length: 12; CDR3 protein: CAVHTGFDEQFF; CDR3 DNA: TGTGCCGTACACACAGGGTTCGATGAGCAGTTCTTC
D gene: -; V gene: TRBV30; J gene: TRBJ1-1; clone size: many; CDR3 length: 13; CDR3 protein: CAWSRGTNTEAFF; CDR3 DNA: TGTGCCTGGAGTAGGGGAACGAACACTGAAGCTTTCTTT
D gene: -; V gene: TRBV7-9; J gene: TRBJ2-3; clone size: -; CDR3 length: 16; CDR3 protein: CASSSAAGGTTDTQYF; CDR3 DNA: TGTGCCAGCAGCTCGGCGGCAGGGGGGACCACAGATACGCAGTATTTT
D gene: -; V gene: TRBV7-9; J gene: TRBJ2-3; clone size: once; CDR3 length: 16; CDR3 protein: CASSSVSGSSPDTQYF; CDR3 DNA: TGTGCCAGCAGCTCAGTTTCGGGCAGCTCGCCAGATACGCAGTATTTT
D gene: -; V gene: TRBV7-8; J gene: TRBJ1-1; clone size: -; CDR3 length: 15; CDR3 protein: CASSLSNIGQTEAFF; CDR3 DNA: TGTGCCAGCAGCCTCTCTAACATAGGACAGACAGAAGCTTTCTTT
D gene: TRBD1; V gene: TRBV19; J gene: TRBJ2-7; clone size: few; CDR3 length: 15; CDR3 protein: CASSPGQGASYEQYF; CDR3 DNA: TGTGCCAGTAGTCCGGGACAGGGGGCCTCCTACGAGCAGTACTTC
D gene: TRBD2; V gene: TRBV7-2; J gene: TRBJ2-3; clone size: -; CDR3 length: 16; CDR3 protein: CASSPFLAASTDTQYF; CDR3 DNA: TGTGCCAGCAGCCCCTTCCTAGCGGCTAGCACAGATACGCAGTATTTT
D gene: -; V gene: TRBV7-9; J gene: TRBJ2-1; clone size: once; CDR3 length: 14; CDR3 protein: CASGRLGSYNEQFF; CDR3 DNA: TGTGCCAGCGGACGACTAGGTTCCTACAATGAGCAGTTCTTC
D gene: TRBD1; V gene: TRBV28; J gene: TRBJ2-5; clone size: once; CDR3 length: 14; CDR3 protein: CASRSDRGQETQYF; CDR3 DNA: TGTGCCAGCAGATCTGACAGGGGCCAAGAGACCCAGTACTTC
D gene: -; V gene: TRBV4-1; J gene: TRBJ1-2; clone size: -; CDR3 length: 15; CDR3 protein: CASSQENSNLGGYTF; CDR3 DNA: TGCGCCAGCAGCCAAGAGAATTCAAACTTGGGGGGCTACACCTTC
D gene: -; V gene: TRBV4-1; J gene: TRBJ1-1; clone size: -; CDR3 length: 15; CDR3 protein: CASSQRLGGNTEAFF; CDR3 DNA: TGCGCCAGCAGCCAACGCCTAGGGGGGAACACTGAAGCTTTCTTT
D gene: -; V gene: TRBV2; J gene: TRBJ2-3; clone size: -; CDR3 length: 15; CDR3 protein: CASSFVSSSTDTQYF; CDR3 DNA: TGTGCCAGCAGTTTTGTATCTTCCAGCACAGATACGCAGTATTTT
D gene: -; V gene: TRBV11-2; J gene: TRBJ2-5; clone size: -; CDR3 length: 13; CDR3 protein: CASSEQTQETQYF; CDR3 DNA: TGTGCCAGCAGTGAGCAGACCCAAGAGACCCAGTACTTC
D gene: -; V gene: TRBV12-5; J gene: TRBJ2-2; clone size: -; CDR3 length: 14; CDR3 protein: CASGLVRVTGELFF; CDR3 DNA: TGTGCTAGTGGTTTGGTTCGGGTTACCGGGGAGCTGTTTTTT
D gene: TRBD1; V gene: TRBV18; J gene: TRBJ1-4; clone size: -; CDR3 length: 17; CDR3 protein: CASSPSPGQGVNEKLFF; CDR3 DNA: TGTGCCAGCTCGCCAAGCCCAGGACAGGGGGTGAATGAAAAACTGTTTTTT
D gene: -; V gene: TRBV7-9; J gene: TRBJ1-4; clone size: -; CDR3 length: 17; CDR3 protein: CASSLLSTGVSNEKLFF; CDR3 DNA: TGTGCCAGCAGCCTTCTTTCCACCGGGGTCTCTAATGAAAAACTGTTTTTT
D gene: TRBD1; V gene: TRBV7-6; J gene: TRBJ2-5; clone size: -; CDR3 length: 15; CDR3 protein: CASSLSGTGEETQYF; CDR3 DNA: TGTGCCAGCAGCTTAAGCGGAACAGGGGAAGAGACCCAGTACTTC
D gene: -; V gene: TRBV5-1; J gene: TRBJ2-7; clone size: -; CDR3 length: 14; CDR3 protein: CASSSFPGAYEQYF; CDR3 DNA: TGCGCCAGCAGCTCCTTCCCAGGGGCCTACGAGCAGTACTTC
D gene: TRBD2; V gene: TRBV9; J gene: TRBJ2-5; clone size: -; CDR3 length: 15; CDR3 protein: CASSALMTSGETQYF; CDR3 DNA: TGTGCCAGCAGCGCCTTGATGACTAGCGGAGAGACCCAGTACTTC
D gene: -; V gene: TRBV13; J gene: TRBJ2-1; clone size: -; CDR3 length: 16; CDR3 protein: CASSINSVLEIDEQFF; CDR3 DNA: TGTGCCAGCAGCATAAATAGCGTCCTAGAGATCGATGAGCAGTTCTTC
D gene: TRBD2; V gene: TRBV4-3; J gene: TRBJ2-1; clone size: -; CDR3 length: 15; CDR3 protein: CASSPTSGGDNEQFF; CDR3 DNA: TGCGCCAGCAGCCCGACTAGCGGTGGAGACAATGAGCAGTTCTTC
D gene: TRBD2; V gene: TRBV6-5; J gene: TRBJ2-1; clone size: -; CDR3 length: 13; CDR3 protein: CASRAGVGNEQFF; CDR3 DNA: TGTGCCAGCAGGGCGGGAGTGGGCAATGAGCAGTTCTTC
D gene: -; V gene: TRBV11-2; J gene: TRBJ1-1; clone size: -; CDR3 length: 15; CDR3 protein: CASTPGTGGSTEAFF; CDR3 DNA: TGTGCCAGCACCCCCGGGACGGGGGGGTCAACGGAAGCTTTCTTT
D gene: -; V gene: TRBV10-1; J gene: TRBJ2-7; clone size: -; CDR3 length: 13; CDR3 protein: CASSSTGWYEQYF; CDR3 DNA: TGCGCCAGCAGCTCAACAGGGTGGTACGAGCAGTACTTC
D gene: -; V gene: TRBV29-1; J gene: TRBJ1-1; clone size: few; CDR3 length: 11; CDR3 protein: CSVPQGPEAFF; CDR3 DNA: TGCAGCGTGCCCCAGGGACCTGAAGCTTTCTTT
D gene: TRBD2; V gene: TRBV4-3; J gene: TRBJ2-5; clone size: -; CDR3 length: 18; CDR3 protein: CASSQDSSLAGVGETQYF; CDR3 DNA: TGCGCCAGCAGCCAAGACTCCTCACTAGCGGGAGTAGGAGAGACCCAGTACTTC
D gene: TRBD1; V gene: TRBV7-9; J gene: TRBJ1-1; clone size: -; CDR3 length: 18; CDR3 protein: CASSLALIPGQRNTEAFF; CDR3 DNA: TGTGCCAGCAGCTTAGCGCTAATTCCGGGACAGAGAAACACTGAAGCTTTCTTT
D gene: -; V gene: TRBV14; J gene: TRBJ2-7; clone size: -; CDR3 length: 14; CDR3 protein: CASSQGSGGYEQYF; CDR3 DNA: TGTGCCAGCAGCCAAGGATCCGGTGGCTACGAGCAGTACTTC
D gene: -; V gene: TRBV7-8; J gene: TRBJ2-3; clone size: -; CDR3 length: 12; CDR3 protein: CASSLPLDRDYF; CDR3 DNA: TGTGCCAGCAGCTTACCCCTCGACCGGGACTATTTT
D gene: -; V gene: TRBV7-9; J gene: TRBJ2-1; clone size: -; CDR3 length: 16; CDR3 protein: CASSLDFGASYNEQFF; CDR3 DNA: TGTGCCAGCAGCTTAGATTTCGGCGCCTCCTACAATGAGCAGTTCTTC
D gene: TRBD1; V gene: TRBV19; J gene: TRBJ1-5; clone size: -; CDR3 length: 16; CDR3 protein: CASSSGAQGLKQPQHF; CDR3 DNA: TGTGCCAGTAGTAGTGGAGCACAGGGGTTAAAGCAGCCCCAGCATTTT
D gene: -; V gene: TRBV19; J gene: TRBJ2-5; clone size: -; CDR3 length: 15; CDR3 protein: CASRISDMGRETQYF; CDR3 DNA: TGTGCCAGTAGAATCTCGGACATGGGGCGAGAGACCCAGTACTTC
D gene: -; V gene: TRBV19; J gene: TRBJ1-2; clone size: -; CDR3 length: 13; CDR3 protein: CAGKTSGTHGYTF; CDR3 DNA: TGTGCCGGGAAGACATCAGGGACTCATGGCTACACCTTC
D gene: TRBD1; V gene: TRBV11-1; J gene: TRBJ2-7; clone size: -; CDR3 length: 14; CDR3 protein: CASSWGQGSYEQYF; CDR3 DNA: TGTGCCAGCAGCTGGGGACAGGGGTCCTACGAGCAGTACTTC
D gene: -; V gene: TRBV7-9; J gene: TRBJ1-1; clone size: -; CDR3 length: 12; CDR3 protein: CASSSEGSEAFF; CDR3 DNA: TGTGCCAGCAGCTCTGAAGGCAGTGAAGCTTTCTTT
D gene: -; V gene: TRBV6-1; J gene: TRBJ2-7; clone size: -; CDR3 length: 15; CDR3 protein: CASSEALSSSYEQYF; CDR3 DNA: TGTGCCAGCAGTGAAGCGCTAAGTAGCTCCTACGAGCAGTACTTC
D gene: -; V gene: TRBV2; J gene: TRBJ1-5; clone size: -; CDR3 length: 14; CDR3 protein: CASTAGYNNQPQHF; CDR3 DNA: TGTGCCAGCACGGCGGGGTATAACAATCAGCCCCAGCATTTT
D gene: TRBD1; V gene: TRBV27; J gene: TRBJ1-4; clone size: -; CDR3 length: 14; CDR3 protein: CASSPGQKNEKLFF; CDR3 DNA: TGTGCCAGCAGTCCGGGACAGAAGAATGAAAAACTGTTTTTT
D gene: -; V gene: TRBV7-9; J gene: TRBJ1-2; clone size: -; CDR3 length: 14; CDR3 protein: CASSFRGSSYGYTF; CDR3 DNA: TGTGCCAGCAGCTTTAGGGGTAGTAGCTATGGCTACACCTTC
D gene: -; V gene: TRBV4-3; J gene: TRBJ2-1; clone size: -; CDR3 length: 17; CDR3 protein: CASSQDVTPSPYNEQFF; CDR3 DNA: TGCGCCAGCAGCCAAGACGTAACCCCAAGTCCCTACAATGAGCAGTTCTTC
D gene: -; V gene: TRBV14; J gene: TRBJ1-4; clone size: -; CDR3 length: 15; CDR3 protein: CASRPTGNNNEKLFF; CDR3 DNA: TGTGCCAGCAGACCTACAGGGAATAATAATGAAAAACTGTTTTTT
D gene: TRBD2; V gene: TRBV4-3; J gene: TRBJ2-2; clone size: -; CDR3 length: 18; CDR3 protein: CASSQAGLAGANTGELFF; CDR3 DNA: TGCGCCAGCAGCCAAGCAGGCCTAGCGGGTGCGAACACCGGGGAGCTGTTTTTT
D gene: -; V gene: TRBV13; J gene: TRBJ2-2; clone size: -; CDR3 length: 14; CDR3 protein: CASSPTSNTGELFF; CDR3 DNA: TGTGCCAGCAGCCCCACTTCGAACACCGGGGAGCTGTTTTTT